A selection of T cell receptor beta chains follows, all from one sample in a study of blood T cells in healthy people across ages. TCRdb reanalysed the 5' RACE reads using MiXCR and keeps one entry per CDR3 protein. The data hold around 1.5 million distinct CDR3 sequences, with about 43% observed a single time. The specimen was blood. The receptor source for this set is a woman aged 18-29 years in good health. Each CDR3 is given without its conserved first and last residue.

v_call: TRBV7-2; j_call: TRBJ2-7; cdr3_aa: ASSPQAGLAGATYEQY
v_call: TRBV28; j_call: TRBJ2-5; cdr3_aa: ASSSGGETQY
v_call: TRBV4-1; j_call: TRBJ2-3; cdr3_aa: ASSHSSSGGSTDTQY
v_call: TRBV27; j_call: TRBJ1-5; cdr3_aa: ASSLLGTGGNQPQH
v_call: TRBV24-1; j_call: TRBJ2-7; cdr3_aa: ATSDPGLAGDNEQY
v_call: TRBV12-3/TRBV12-4; j_call: TRBJ2-3; cdr3_aa: ASSFLPASNTDTQY
v_call: TRBV6-2/TRBV6-3; j_call: TRBJ2-7; cdr3_aa: ASSDPFRDSYEQY
v_call: TRBV3-1; j_call: TRBJ2-1; cdr3_aa: ASSQDGLGRNEQF
v_call: TRBV3-1; j_call: TRBJ1-1; cdr3_aa: ASSREMRTWGTEAF
v_call: TRBV7-8; j_call: NA; cdr3_aa: ASSFLAGGRETQY
v_call: TRBV29-1; j_call: TRBJ1-1; cdr3_aa: SVEAGTGVTEAF
v_call: TRBV7-2; j_call: TRBJ2-1; cdr3_aa: ASSLVPSGRVHEQF
v_call: TRBV25-1; j_call: TRBJ2-5; cdr3_aa: ASALDRPRETQY
v_call: TRBV9; j_call: TRBJ1-1; cdr3_aa: ASSVQGAEAF
v_call: TRBV15; j_call: TRBJ1-2; cdr3_aa: ATSRDSQGSYGYT
v_call: TRBV3-1; j_call: TRBJ2-5; cdr3_aa: ASSQGLVIEQY
v_call: TRBV20-1; j_call: TRBJ2-2; cdr3_aa: SASSGANTGELF
v_call: TRBV3-1; j_call: NA; cdr3_aa: ASSQDNSGAANEQY
v_call: TRBV6-6; j_call: TRBJ1-6; cdr3_aa: ASSTAAGIGGSPLH
v_call: TRBV7-9; j_call: TRBJ2-7; cdr3_aa: ASSPVVGTGDLEQY
v_call: TRBV30; j_call: TRBJ1-5; cdr3_aa: AWSVRGQHNQPQH
v_call: TRBV4-2; j_call: TRBJ2-2; cdr3_aa: ASSQGTGTRGSGELF
v_call: TRBV25-1; j_call: NA; cdr3_aa: ANRQGFSGEQY
v_call: TRBV6-5; j_call: TRBJ2-5; cdr3_aa: ASGREGGEETQY
v_call: TRBV10-2; j_call: TRBJ1-6; cdr3_aa: ASRAVDNSPLH
v_call: TRBV7-6; j_call: TRBJ2-5; cdr3_aa: ASSLASLAGGEQY
v_call: TRBV7-9; j_call: TRBJ1-1; cdr3_aa: ASSHPQGVNTEAF
v_call: TRBV3-1; j_call: TRBJ2-2; cdr3_aa: ASSLATGELF
v_call: TRBV29-1; j_call: TRBJ1-1; cdr3_aa: SVSEDIYTEAF
v_call: TRBV20-1; j_call: TRBJ2-7; cdr3_aa: SVTTGNEQY
v_call: TRBV3-1; j_call: TRBJ2-1; cdr3_aa: ASSLGGLAGEGAYNEQF
v_call: TRBV20-1; j_call: TRBJ1-4; cdr3_aa: SARDELRGSGNLEKLF
v_call: TRBV7-2; j_call: TRBJ2-7; cdr3_aa: ASSPSRTSGALSYEQY
v_call: TRBV4-1; j_call: TRBJ2-3; cdr3_aa: ASSPNRVRTDLNAQY
v_call: TRBV4-2; j_call: TRBJ1-2; cdr3_aa: ASSQDFQGRYGYT
v_call: TRBV4-1; j_call: TRBJ1-6; cdr3_aa: ASSQGQGVPYNSPLH
v_call: TRBV28; j_call: TRBJ2-3; cdr3_aa: ASSFGGGLTDTQY
v_call: TRBV5-1; j_call: TRBJ2-3; cdr3_aa: ASRENPSTDTQY
v_call: TRBV7-9; j_call: TRBJ2-7; cdr3_aa: ASRRLGPYEQY
v_call: TRBV24-1; j_call: TRBJ2-1; cdr3_aa: ATSESAGAEQF
v_call: TRBV14; j_call: TRBJ2-3; cdr3_aa: ASSSEGLAARADTQY